A selection of T cell receptor beta chains follows, all from one sample in a study of T cells in Graves' hyperthyroidism and ophthalmopathy. TCRdb re-called the multiplex PCR reads through MiXCR, storing one row per CDR3 protein. The sample carries 250,000 to 300,000 distinct CDR3 sequences, about 19% recorded once. Sequencing was carried out using blood. The receptors come from a man aged 45-60 years with Graves' ophthalmopathy. CDR3s include the opening cysteine and the closing phenylalanine or tryptophan. Fields, in order: J gene, CDR3 length, D gene, V gene, clone size, CDR3 protein, CDR3 DNA. The D gene is left open where the match is weak. For some rows the clone size is stated as once, few or many, or as a class when expanded; others skip it.

j_call: TRBJ2-7
cdr3_length: 15
d_call: NA
v_call: TRBV5-6
clone_size: medium-sized
cdr3_aa: CASSLRWPFSYEQYF
cdr3_nt: TGTGCCAGCAGCTTGCGTTGGCCTTTCTCCTACGAGCAGTACTTC

j_call: TRBJ2-4
cdr3_length: 15
d_call: NA
v_call: TRBV12-3/TRBV12-4
clone_size: NA
cdr3_aa: CASSSRWGAKNIQYF
cdr3_nt: TGTGCCAGCAGTTCGAGGTGGGGGGCCAAAAACATTCAGTACTTC

j_call: TRBJ2-2
cdr3_length: 14
d_call: NA
v_call: TRBV28
clone_size: few
cdr3_aa: CASRGTLATGELFF
cdr3_nt: TGTGCCAGCAGGGGGACATTGGCCACCGGGGAGCTGTTTTTT

j_call: TRBJ2-7
cdr3_length: 15
d_call: TRBD1
v_call: TRBV20-1
clone_size: NA
cdr3_aa: CSAPPRDRDGYEQYF
cdr3_nt: TGCAGTGCTCCCCCCCGGGACAGGGATGGGTACGAGCAGTACTTC

j_call: TRBJ2-5
cdr3_length: 16
d_call: NA
v_call: TRBV28
clone_size: few
cdr3_aa: CASSDSDRIVQETQYF
cdr3_nt: TGTGCCAGCAGTGACTCGGACCGAATCGTCCAAGAGACCCAGTACTTC

j_call: TRBJ2-3
cdr3_length: 17
d_call: TRBD2
v_call: TRBV20-1
clone_size: many
cdr3_aa: CSAGPLIGTREQDTQYF
cdr3_nt: TGCAGTGCTGGACCACTGATCGGGACTAGGGAGCAAGATACGCAGTATTTT

j_call: TRBJ2-1
cdr3_length: 10
d_call: NA
v_call: TRBV30
clone_size: many
cdr3_aa: CAWSRDEQFF
cdr3_nt: TGTGCCTGGAGTCGGGATGAGCAGTTCTTC

j_call: TRBJ2-7
cdr3_length: 17
d_call: NA
v_call: TRBV4-2
clone_size: few
cdr3_aa: CASSQGTDRTANYEQYF
cdr3_nt: TGTGCCAGCAGCCAAGGGACGGATCGGACTGCCAACTACGAGCAGTACTTC

j_call: TRBJ1-5
cdr3_length: 18
d_call: TRBD1
v_call: TRBV15
clone_size: few
cdr3_aa: CATSPGGAGRLGNQPQHF
cdr3_nt: TGTGCCACCAGCCCAGGGGGAGCAGGGAGGCTTGGTAATCAGCCCCAGCATTTT

j_call: TRBJ1-2
cdr3_length: 17
d_call: TRBD1
v_call: TRBV20-1
clone_size: NA
cdr3_aa: CSANPLNRGMSNYGYTF
cdr3_nt: TGCAGTGCTAATCCGCTAAACAGGGGGATGTCCAACTATGGCTACACCTTC

j_call: TRBJ2-1
cdr3_length: 15
d_call: TRBD2
v_call: TRBV12-3/TRBV12-4
clone_size: NA
cdr3_aa: CASSLSVAGEGWQFF
cdr3_nt: TGTGCCAGCAGTTTGTCGGTAGCGGGAGAAGGTTGGCAGTTCTTC

j_call: TRBJ2-2
cdr3_length: 14
d_call: NA
v_call: TRBV6-5
clone_size: NA
cdr3_aa: CASSYYRSTGELFF
cdr3_nt: TGTGCCAGCAGTTACTACAGGTCCACCGGGGAGCTGTTTTTT

j_call: TRBJ2-5
cdr3_length: 17
d_call: TRBD2
v_call: TRBV7-9
clone_size: many
cdr3_aa: CASSLGVPSGSFETQYF
cdr3_nt: TGTGCCAGCAGCTTAGGAGTTCCTAGCGGGAGTTTTGAGACCCAGTACTTC

j_call: TRBJ1-5
cdr3_length: 14
d_call: NA
v_call: TRBV28
clone_size: many
cdr3_aa: CAHGRGPRDQPQHF
cdr3_nt: TGTGCCCATGGCAGGGGACCAAGGGATCAGCCCCAGCATTTT

j_call: TRBJ1-5
cdr3_length: 14
d_call: TRBD1
v_call: TRBV2
clone_size: many
cdr3_aa: CASRDVTGAQPQHF
cdr3_nt: TGTGCCAGCAGGGACGTGACAGGGGCCCAGCCCCAGCATTTT

j_call: TRBJ2-5
cdr3_length: 14
d_call: NA
v_call: TRBV5-5
clone_size: many
cdr3_aa: CASSLRGSPETQYF
cdr3_nt: TGTGCCAGCAGCTTGAGGGGTAGTCCGGAGACCCAGTACTTC

j_call: TRBJ2-2
cdr3_length: 14
d_call: NA
v_call: TRBV20-1
clone_size: many
cdr3_aa: CSATGPANTGELFF
cdr3_nt: TGCAGTGCCACAGGCCCAGCGAACACCGGGGAGCTGTTTTTT

j_call: TRBJ2-5
cdr3_length: 17
d_call: TRBD2
v_call: TRBV5-8
clone_size: NA
cdr3_aa: CASSPHLLAGRQETQYF
cdr3_nt: TGTGCCAGCAGCCCCCACCTGCTAGCGGGAAGACAAGAGACCCAGTACTTC

j_call: TRBJ1-1
cdr3_length: 14
d_call: TRBD1
v_call: TRBV11-2
clone_size: many
cdr3_aa: CASSSMGQSPEAFF
cdr3_nt: TGTGCCAGCAGCTCCATGGGACAGTCCCCTGAAGCTTTCTTT

j_call: TRBJ2-3
cdr3_length: 15
d_call: NA
v_call: TRBV6-1
clone_size: few
cdr3_aa: CASSPLSTSSDTQYF
cdr3_nt: TGTGCCAGCAGTCCCCTATCTACCTCATCAGATACGCAGTATTTT

j_call: TRBJ2-7
cdr3_length: 11
d_call: NA
v_call: TRBV7-9
clone_size: NA
cdr3_aa: CATQDYYEQYF
cdr3_nt: TGTGCCACCCAGGACTACTACGAGCAGTACTTC

j_call: TRBJ1-1
cdr3_length: 14
d_call: NA
v_call: TRBV6-1
clone_size: many
cdr3_aa: CASRKLGGDTEAFF
cdr3_nt: TGTGCCAGCAGAAAACTTGGGGGGGACACTGAAGCTTTCTTT

j_call: TRBJ1-1
cdr3_length: 14
d_call: NA
v_call: TRBV7-9
clone_size: NA
cdr3_aa: CASSFDTRGTEAFF
cdr3_nt: TGTGCCAGCAGCTTTGACACGAGGGGCACTGAAGCTTTCTTT

j_call: TRBJ2-7
cdr3_length: 13
d_call: NA
v_call: TRBV19
clone_size: NA
cdr3_aa: CASKQGGRDEQYF
cdr3_nt: TGTGCCAGTAAACAGGGAGGAAGAGACGAGCAGTACTTC

j_call: TRBJ2-1
cdr3_length: 14
d_call: TRBD2
v_call: TRBV20-1
clone_size: few
cdr3_aa: CSAPTSGRTQGQFF
cdr3_nt: TGCAGTGCGCCTACTAGCGGGAGGACCCAAGGGCAGTTCTTC

j_call: TRBJ2-1
cdr3_length: 16
d_call: NA
v_call: TRBV6-1
clone_size: few
cdr3_aa: CASSEARGTRGFEQFF
cdr3_nt: TGTGCCAGCAGTGAAGCGCGAGGGACAAGGGGGTTCGAGCAGTTCTTC

j_call: TRBJ2-2
cdr3_length: 15
d_call: NA
v_call: TRBV19
clone_size: NA
cdr3_aa: CASSQSIRGTGELFF
cdr3_nt: TGTGCCAGTAGCCAATCAATAAGGGGTACCGGGGAGCTGTTTTTT

j_call: TRBJ1-2
cdr3_length: 14
d_call: NA
v_call: TRBV12-3/TRBV12-4
clone_size: NA
cdr3_aa: CASSLGADNYGYTF
cdr3_nt: TGTGCCAGCAGTTTAGGTGCGGATAACTATGGCTACACCTTC

j_call: TRBJ2-1
cdr3_length: 13
d_call: NA
v_call: TRBV29-1
clone_size: few
cdr3_aa: CSVDSSSYNEQFF
cdr3_nt: TGCAGCGTTGATAGTAGCTCCTACAATGAGCAGTTCTTC

j_call: TRBJ1-2
cdr3_length: 14
d_call: NA
v_call: TRBV24-1
clone_size: NA
cdr3_aa: CATSDPGQYYGYTF
cdr3_nt: TGTGCCACCAGTGACCCCGGACAGTATTATGGCTACACCTTC

j_call: TRBJ1-4
cdr3_length: 15
d_call: NA
v_call: TRBV7-2
clone_size: NA
cdr3_aa: CASSFSPYTNEKLFF
cdr3_nt: TGTGCCAGCAGCTTCTCCCCATACACTAATGAAAAACTGTTTTTT

j_call: TRBJ2-3
cdr3_length: 14
d_call: NA
v_call: TRBV6-1
clone_size: few
cdr3_aa: CASSYAGTTDTQYF
cdr3_nt: TGTGCCAGCAGTTACGCGGGGACCACAGATACGCAGTATTTT

j_call: TRBJ2-3
cdr3_length: 16
d_call: TRBD2
v_call: TRBV25-1
clone_size: few
cdr3_aa: CASSDPSGSRTDTQCF
cdr3_nt: TGTGCCAGCAGTGACCCTAGCGGGAGTCGTACAGATACGCAGTGTTTT